This T cell receptor (beta chain) was sequenced in a study of Graves' ophthalmopathy and Graves' hyperthyroidism. The authors amplified TCR beta CDR3 regions, and they did so from RNA transcripts for repertoire sequencing. In the first round, RT-PCR was carried out with HTBI primers, and a multiplex PCR formed the second round. Using its own MiXCR run on the multiplex PCR reads, TCRdb lists one record per CDR3 protein. This sample has approximately 700,000 distinct CDR3 sequences; about 38% occur once, and the top ten carry more than 2.5%. Per germline, CDR1 SGHRS and CDR2 YFSETQ. This CDR3 contains 16 residues. V was pared by 4 bases and J by 2 bases, with 18 bases between. CAS ≥3, NOSPECS ≥4, moderate-to-severe activity and duration under 3 months marked donors with ophthalmopathy. Pregnant or lactating patients and those with other autoimmune diseases or uncontrolled infections were excluded. PBMCs stemmed from 9 to 10 ml of fresh peripheral blood.

The table lists this clonotype with many counts. The TCR originated in an adult man with Graves' ophthalmopathy. Sequencing used peripheral blood. The chain has TRBV5-1 and TRBJ1-2; D might be TRBD1 (6 bases). CDR3 in amino acids: CASSPDSGRGNYGYTF. The CDR3 DNA follows: TGCGCCAGCAGCCCGGACAGCGGGAGAGGAAACTATGGCTACACCTTC.